This T cell receptor beta chain emerged from a study of regulatory T cells in long-lasting Graves disease. Through Arm-PCR of CDR3 regions and iRepertoire HTBI primers, TCR beta libraries were built. As handled by the study authors: Spanning all samples, the identified segments comprised approximately 60 TRBV and more than 11 TRBJ. TCRdb re-called the multiplex PCR reads through MiXCR, storing one row per CDR3 protein. The V and J calls were not made by the authors but by TCRdb's processing. The sample comprises 500,000 to 700,000 distinct CDR3 sequences, about 32% of which are singletons, and about 40% rests with the top ten. This CDR3 has 15 amino acids. Germline-derived CDR1 and CDR2 are SNHLY and FYNNEI. Trimming cost V 1 base and J 4 bases, with 13 bases left between them. General study results and limits: The analysis examined peripheral blood only and excluded thyroid tissue.

This clonotype has ten or more counts. Its antigen is unidentified. Time point in this sample: persistent/refractory GD, antithyroid drugs over 5 years with positive TRAb. Making the TCR library involved RNA that had been extracted from PBMCs. Source: peripheral blood mononuclear cells (PBMCs), taken when the disease was refractory, from a patient treated with antithyroid drugs. The gene calls are TRBV2 and TRBJ1-1, with D maybe TRBD1 (5 bases). The TCR was taken from a female donor with Graves disease. CDR3 loop: CASSEERGRRTEAFF. The DNA for the CDR3 is TGTGCCAGCAGTGAAGAAAGGGGACGTCGCACTGAAGCTTTCTTT.